One TCR beta chain is described in this entry. This sample was taken from a study of early T cells in non-severe SARS-CoV-2 infection. The wider study: The study sequenced bulk RNA from unsorted whole blood, with chains unpaired.

TCRdb used MiXCR to reprocess the 5' RACE reads, holding one entry per CDR3 protein. Of nearly 70,000 distinct CDR3 sequences in the sample, roughly 4.8% were seen once. Germline V gene data show CDR1 as SQVTM and CDR2 as ANQGSEA. The CDR3 loop spans 12 amino acids. Between the trimmed V and J ends, which lost 6 bases and 2 bases, there was a span of 10 bases. The sequence came from an adult who was a healthcare worker with PCR-confirmed SARS-CoV-2 infection or an uninfected control (not recorded which). The donor label of this sample is uncertain. Sequenced here: whole blood, sampled at baseline. V gene TRBV29-1 combines with J gene TRBJ1-1, with D possibly TRBD1 on 6 matching bases. Here the CDR3 reads CSVTRGNTEAFF. The CDR3 nucleotides are TGCAGCGTGACCAGGGGTAACACTGAAGCTTTCTTT.